One and the same sample provided the 8 T cell receptor beta chains below, sequenced in a study of blood T cell repertoires in COVID-19. The assay was immunoSEQ multiplex PCR, and TCRdb's table has in-frame clones only and misses some. The table lists about 49,000 clones, roughly 79% of them singletons. The sample was peripheral blood. The receptor source for this set is a woman aged 80 or over with COVID-19, enrolled during active disease.

The gene calls are TRBV6-2 or TRBV6-3 and TRBJ1-5; tentatively, D is TRBD1 (6 bases). Trimming pared 6 bases from V and 3 bases from J, leaving 15 bases between. Germline lookup yields CDR1 MNHEY and CDR2 SVGEGT. This CDR3 contains 15 residues. CDR3 amino acids: CASSLTGTLNQPQHF. The CDR3 coding sequence is TGTGCCAGCAGCTTAACCGGGACACTCAATCAGCCCCAGCATTTT.

The sample holds one count of this clone. The chain recombines TRBV2 with TRBJ1-5; 7 bases are a match to TRBD1. Germline V gives CDR1 SNHLY, CDR2 FYNNEI. V lost 6 bases to trimming and J lost 5 bases; unmatched junction nucleotides: 7. The CDR3 contains 14 residues. The CDR3: CASRPGTDYQPQHF. In DNA form, the CDR3 reads TGTGCCAGCAGGCCCGGGACAGATTATCAGCCCCAGCATTTT. The full variable domain, its missing parts supplied by reference TRBV2 and TRBJ1-5, is EPEVTQTPSHQVTQMGQEVILRCVPISNHLYFYWYRQILGQKVEFLVSFYNNEISEKSEIFDDQFSVERPDGSNFTLKIRSTKLEDSAMYFCASRPGTDYQPQHFGDGTRLSIL.

The CDR3 spells CAWSAGTANGYTF. CDR3 bases: TGTGCCTGGAGTGCCGGGACAGCGAATGGCTACACCTTC. The V and J genes are TRBV30 and TRBJ1-2, with 7 bases identical to TRBD1. After removal of 1 base from V and 6 bases from J, the junction contained 5 bases not matched to a gene. Germline values: CDR1 GTSNPN, CDR2 SVGIG (reference sequence). This CDR3 region has 13 residues.

This clone was seen just once. The chain employs TRBV18 and TRBJ1-2, with 8 bases that match TRBD1. V shed 4 bases and J 4 bases; nucleotides not matched to a gene: 8. The CDR3 contains 15 residues. CDR1 KGHSH and CDR2 LQKENI come from the germline V gene. The DNA for the CDR3 is TGTGCCAGCTCACTCGCCACAGGGGGAGTCTATGGCTACACCTTC. It is translated as CASSLATGGVYGYTF.

This clone was picked up one time. The chain employs TRBV3-1 (or the pseudogene TRBV3-2) and TRBJ1-1, with D uncertain. The germline V gene has CDR1 LGHDT and CDR2 YNNKEL (reference sequence). V was pared by 4 bases and J by 0 bases, with 15 bases between. The CDR3 contains 16 residues. Here the CDR3 reads CASSPQGRSLNTEAFF. For the CDR3, the DNA is TGTGCCAGCAGCCCCCAAGGGAGGTCCTTGAACACTGAAGCTTTCTTT.

J is TRBJ2-3 and V is TRBV19; no clear D gene. This CDR3 region has 15 residues. From germline, CDR1 is LNHDA and CDR2 SQIVND (reference sequence). Trimming left V 5 bases short and J 2 bases short, with 14 bases between. The CDR3 region has the DNA TGTGCCAGTAGTCTTGACTCCACCCCCACAGATACGCAGTATTTT. Protein product: CASSLDSTPTDTQYF.

This chain connects TRBV6-4 to TRBJ2-3, with TRBD2 identical over 14 bases. Trimming at V came to 2 bases and at J to 4 bases, leaving 2 bases not matched to a gene. CDR1 and CDR2 (germline): MRHNA, SNTAGT. The CDR3 runs 16 residues. DNA of the CDR3: TGTGCCAGCAGTGACCGGACTAGCGGGAGGCCAGATACGCAGTATTTT. It is translated as CASSDRTSGRPDTQYF.

The chain carries TRBV14 and TRBJ1-1; 9 nucleotides match TRBD1. CDR3 length equals 17 residues. Losses at the gene ends were 1 base for V and 8 bases for J; bases not matched to a gene: 14. Germline lookup yields CDR1 SGHDN and CDR2 FVKESK. In DNA, the CDR3 is TGTGCCAGCAGCCAAGGGCGGGACAGGGTTTGGGTCCCCGAAGCTTTCTTT. Its translation: CASSQGRDRVWVPEAFF.